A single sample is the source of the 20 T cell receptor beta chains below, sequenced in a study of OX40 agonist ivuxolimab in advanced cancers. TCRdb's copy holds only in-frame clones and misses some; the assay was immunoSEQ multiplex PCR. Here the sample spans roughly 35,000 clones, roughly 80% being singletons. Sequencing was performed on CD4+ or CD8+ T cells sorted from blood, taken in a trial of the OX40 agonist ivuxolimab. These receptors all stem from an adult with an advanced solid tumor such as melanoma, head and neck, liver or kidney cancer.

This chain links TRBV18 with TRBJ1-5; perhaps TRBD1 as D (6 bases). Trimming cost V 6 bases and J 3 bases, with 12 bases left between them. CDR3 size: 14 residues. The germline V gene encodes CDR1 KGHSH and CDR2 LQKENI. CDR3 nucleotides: TGTGCCAGCTCTCCAGGACAGAACAATCAGCCCCAGCATTTT. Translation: CASSPGQNNQPQHF.

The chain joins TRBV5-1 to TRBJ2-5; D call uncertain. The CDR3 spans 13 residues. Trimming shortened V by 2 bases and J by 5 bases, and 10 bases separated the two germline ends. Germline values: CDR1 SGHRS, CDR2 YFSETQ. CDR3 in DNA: TGCGCCAGCAGCTTCGCGGATGGGGAGACCCAGTACTTC. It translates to CASSFADGETQYF.

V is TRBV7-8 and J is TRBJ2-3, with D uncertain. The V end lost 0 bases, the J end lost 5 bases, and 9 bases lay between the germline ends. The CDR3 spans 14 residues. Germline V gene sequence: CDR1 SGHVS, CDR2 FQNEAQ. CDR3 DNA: TGTGCCAGCAGCTTAGCGTCCAATCGAGATACGCAGTATTTT. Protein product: CASSLASNRDTQYF.

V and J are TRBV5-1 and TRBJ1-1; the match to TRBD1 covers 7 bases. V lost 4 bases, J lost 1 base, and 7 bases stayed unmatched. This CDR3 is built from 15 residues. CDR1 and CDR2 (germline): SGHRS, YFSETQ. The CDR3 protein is CASSARQGGNTEAFF. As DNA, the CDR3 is TGCGCCAGCAGCGCCCGACAGGGAGGGAACACTGAAGCTTTCTTT.

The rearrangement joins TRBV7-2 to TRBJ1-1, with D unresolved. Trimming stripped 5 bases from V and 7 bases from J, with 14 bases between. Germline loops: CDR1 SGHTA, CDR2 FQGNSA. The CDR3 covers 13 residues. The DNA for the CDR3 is TGTGCCAGCAGCCCTCCCCCTCATCTTGAAGCTTTCTTT. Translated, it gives CASSPPPHLEAFF.

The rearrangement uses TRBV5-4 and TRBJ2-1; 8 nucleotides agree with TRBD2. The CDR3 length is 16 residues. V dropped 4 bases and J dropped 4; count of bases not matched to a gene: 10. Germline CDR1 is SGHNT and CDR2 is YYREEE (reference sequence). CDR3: CASSPGGTRRYNEQFF. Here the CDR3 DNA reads TGTGCCAGCAGCCCCGGCGGGACTAGGAGGTACAATGAGCAGTTCTTC.

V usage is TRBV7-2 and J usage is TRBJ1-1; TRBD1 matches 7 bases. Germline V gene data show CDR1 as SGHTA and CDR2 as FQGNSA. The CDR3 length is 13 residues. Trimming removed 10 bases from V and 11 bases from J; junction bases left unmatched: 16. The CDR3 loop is CATALTRDSKAFF. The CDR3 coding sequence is TGTGCCACCGCACTAACCCGGGACAGTAAGGCTTTCTTT.

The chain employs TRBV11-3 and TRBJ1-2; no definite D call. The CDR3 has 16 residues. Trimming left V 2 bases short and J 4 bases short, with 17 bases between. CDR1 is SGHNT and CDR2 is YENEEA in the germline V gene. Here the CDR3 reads CASSLSWSNLPYGYTF. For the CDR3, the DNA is TGTGCCAGCAGCTTATCCTGGTCTAATCTACCCTATGGCTACACCTTC.

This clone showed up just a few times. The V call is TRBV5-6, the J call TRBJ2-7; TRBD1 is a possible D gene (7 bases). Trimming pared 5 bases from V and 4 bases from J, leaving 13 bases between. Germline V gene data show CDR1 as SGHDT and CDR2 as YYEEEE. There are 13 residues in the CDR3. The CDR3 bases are TGTGCCAGCAGTTCGACAGGGAGGTACGAGCAGTACTTC. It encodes CASSSTGRYEQYF. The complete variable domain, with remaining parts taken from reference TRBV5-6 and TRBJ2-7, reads DAGVTQSPTHLIKTRGQQVTLRCSPKSGHDTVSWYQQALGQGPQFIFQYYEEEERQRGNFPDRFSGHQFPNYSSELNVNALLLGDSALYLCASSSTGRYEQYFGPGTRLTVT.

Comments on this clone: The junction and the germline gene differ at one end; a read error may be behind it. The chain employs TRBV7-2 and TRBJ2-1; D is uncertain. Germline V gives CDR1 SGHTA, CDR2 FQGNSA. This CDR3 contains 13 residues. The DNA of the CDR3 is TGTGCCAGCAGCCATCCCCTTCGGGCAGAAGTGATCTTC. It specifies CASSHPLRAEVIF.

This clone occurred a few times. CDR3 sequence: CSVGQGAGRYSGANVLTF. CDR3 in DNA: TGCAGCGTTGGACAGGGGGCCGGTCGCTACTCTGGGGCCAACGTCCTGACTTTC. The genes are TRBV29-1 and TRBJ2-6; 10 bases line up with TRBD1. Germline V lookup: CDR1 SQVTM, CDR2 ANQGSEA. With 4 bases clipped from V and 0 bases from J, the junction kept 9 bases outside the gene matches. The CDR3 spans 18 residues. Together with reference TRBV29-1 and TRBJ2-6, the CDR3 gives the full variable domain: SAVISQKPSRDICQRGTSLTIQCQVDSQVTMMFWYRQQPGQSLTLIATANQGSEATYESGFVIDKFPISRPNLTFSTLTVSNMSPEDSSIYLCSVGQGAGRYSGANVLTFGAGSRLTVL.

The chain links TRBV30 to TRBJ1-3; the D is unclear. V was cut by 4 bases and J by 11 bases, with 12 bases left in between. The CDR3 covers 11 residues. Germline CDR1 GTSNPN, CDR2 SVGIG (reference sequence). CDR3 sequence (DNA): TGTGCCTGGATGACGCCTCCCGCCATATATTTT. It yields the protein CAWMTPPAIYF.

The CDR3 protein is CASSVAPPGGADTQYF. The CDR3 coding sequence is TGTGCCAGCAGCGTAGCCCCACCGGGGGGTGCAGATACGCAGTATTTT. The chain recombines TRBV9 with TRBJ2-3; 7 bases are a match to TRBD2. Losses at the gene ends were 0 bases for V and 4 bases for J; bases not matched to a gene: 8. CDR1 is SGDLS and CDR2 is YYNGEE in the germline V gene. The CDR3 is 16 residues long.

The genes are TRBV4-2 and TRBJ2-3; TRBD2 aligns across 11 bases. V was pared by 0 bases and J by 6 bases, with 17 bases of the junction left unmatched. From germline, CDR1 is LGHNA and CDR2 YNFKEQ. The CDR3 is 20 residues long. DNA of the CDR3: TGTGCCAGCAGCCAAGATCAGGTACTAGCGGGGGCGACTTTCGCGGATACGCAGTATTTT. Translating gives CASSQDQVLAGATFADTQYF.

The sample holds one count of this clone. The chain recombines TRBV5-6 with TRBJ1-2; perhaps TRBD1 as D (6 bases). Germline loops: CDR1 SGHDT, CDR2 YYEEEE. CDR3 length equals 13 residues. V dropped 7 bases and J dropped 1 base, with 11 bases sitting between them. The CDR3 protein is CASERGVNYGYTF. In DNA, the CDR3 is TGTGCCAGCGAAAGGGGGGTTAACTATGGCTACACCTTC.

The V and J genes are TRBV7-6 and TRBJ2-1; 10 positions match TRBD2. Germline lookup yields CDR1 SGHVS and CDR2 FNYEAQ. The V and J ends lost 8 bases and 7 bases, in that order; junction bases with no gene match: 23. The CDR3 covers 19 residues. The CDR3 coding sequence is TGTGCCAGCGCTCCCGGGTTTAGCGGGGGGCCTCGCTCGAAGAATGAGCAGTTCTTC. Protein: CASAPGFSGGPRSKNEQFF.

CDR3 nucleotides: TGTGCCACCAGCGGCCAGGGGGCTCGGGCGGATACGCAGTATTTT. It is translated as CATSGQGARADTQYF. The J gene is TRBJ2-3, the V gene TRBV15, with TRBD1 identical over 8 bases. V lost 5 bases and J lost 6; bases outside the gene matches: 10. CDR1 and CDR2 from the germline V gene are LNHNV and YYDKDF (reference sequence). The CDR3 is 15 residues long.

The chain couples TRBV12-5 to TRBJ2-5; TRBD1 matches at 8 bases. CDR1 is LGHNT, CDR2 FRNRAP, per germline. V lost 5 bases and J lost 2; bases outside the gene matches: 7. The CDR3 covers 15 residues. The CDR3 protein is CASGPGTGSQETQYF. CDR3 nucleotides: TGTGCTAGTGGTCCCGGGACAGGTTCACAAGAGACCCAGTACTTC.

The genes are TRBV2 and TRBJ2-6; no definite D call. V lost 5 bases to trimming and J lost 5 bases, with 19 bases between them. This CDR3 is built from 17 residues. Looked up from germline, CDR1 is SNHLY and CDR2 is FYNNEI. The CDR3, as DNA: TGTGCCAGCAGTACGGATGCGATACAAAGTCGGGCCAACGTCCTGACTTTC. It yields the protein CASSTDAIQSRANVLTF.

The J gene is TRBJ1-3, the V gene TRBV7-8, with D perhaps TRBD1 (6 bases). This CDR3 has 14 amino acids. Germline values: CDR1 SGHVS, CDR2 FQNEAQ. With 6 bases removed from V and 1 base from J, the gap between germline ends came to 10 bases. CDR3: CASRPQGSGNTIYF. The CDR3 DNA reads TGTGCCAGCAGACCACAGGGTTCTGGAAACACCATATATTTT.